A selection of T cell receptor beta chains follows, all from one sample in a study of blood T cell repertoires in COVID-19. Some clones are missing from TCRdb's copy, which holds only in-frame ones; the method was immunoSEQ multiplex PCR. The profile shows around 380,000 clones, roughly four fifths of them singletons. The sequenced sample was peripheral blood. All receptors derive from a human donor with acute or convalescent COVID-19. The donor label of this sample is uncertain. Both conserved end residues are part of each CDR3. Fields, in order: V gene, D gene, J gene, clone size, CDR3 DNA, CDR3 protein. D genes are given only for firm matches. Part of the rows lack a size; the others show once, few, many or a class for expanded clones.

V gene: TRBV28
D gene: -
J gene: TRBJ1-4
clone size: -
CDR3 DNA: TGTGCCAGCAATGGGAGACGGAGCGTAGAAAAACTGTTTTTT
CDR3 protein: CASNGRRSVEKLFF

V gene: TRBV27
D gene: TRBD1
J gene: TRBJ1-1
clone size: few
CDR3 DNA: TGTGCCAGCACCAGACAGGGCGGGAGGGCTGAAGCTTTCTTT
CDR3 protein: CASTRQGGRAEAFF

V gene: TRBV30
D gene: -
J gene: TRBJ1-2
clone size: -
CDR3 DNA: TGTGCCTGGAGTTCCAGGGGTACCGGATTTAACTATGGCTACACCTTC
CDR3 protein: CAWSSRGTGFNYGYTF

V gene: TRBV4-1
D gene: TRBD2
J gene: TRBJ2-7
clone size: -
CDR3 DNA: TGCGCCAGCAGCCAAGATGGCGGGAGAATCTACGAGCAGTACTTC
CDR3 protein: CASSQDGGRIYEQYF

V gene: TRBV10-3
D gene: TRBD1
J gene: TRBJ1-2
clone size: -
CDR3 DNA: TGTGCCATCAGTGAGCTGGACAGGGCCCCTCGCACCTTC
CDR3 protein: CAISELDRAPRTF

V gene: TRBV3-1/TRBV3-2
D gene: TRBD1
J gene: TRBJ2-6
clone size: once
CDR3 DNA: TGTGCCAGCAGGGGGACAGGGGGCTTCGGGGCCAACGTCCTGACTTTC
CDR3 protein: CASRGTGGFGANVLTF

V gene: TRBV19
D gene: -
J gene: TRBJ2-2
clone size: once
CDR3 DNA: TGTGCCAGTAGTACAGGGAACAGGGCAGCCGGGGAGCTGTTTTTT
CDR3 protein: CASSTGNRAAGELFF

V gene: TRBV5-1
D gene: -
J gene: TRBJ1-6
clone size: -
CDR3 DNA: TGCGCCAGCAGCCCGGACACGAGCAGCAATTCACCCCTCCACTTT
CDR3 protein: CASSPDTSSNSPLHF

V gene: TRBV4-2
D gene: -
J gene: TRBJ1-2
clone size: few
CDR3 DNA: TGTGCCAGCAGCCAAGATCAGCGGGACCCTGGTAACTATGGCTACACCTTC
CDR3 protein: CASSQDQRDPGNYGYTF

V gene: TRBV6-5
D gene: TRBD1
J gene: TRBJ2-5
clone size: -
CDR3 DNA: TGTGCCAGCAGTTACTCCGGGACAGGTTTAGAGACCCAGTACTTC
CDR3 protein: CASSYSGTGLETQYF

V gene: TRBV5-1
D gene: TRBD1
J gene: TRBJ1-5
clone size: -
CDR3 DNA: TGCGCCAGCAGCCCCGGGACAGCCAATCAGCCCCAGCATTTT
CDR3 protein: CASSPGTANQPQHF

V gene: TRBV6-5
D gene: TRBD1
J gene: TRBJ1-2
clone size: -
CDR3 DNA: TGTGCCAGCAGTCGGGGACAGGGGGGTGACGGCTACACCTTC
CDR3 protein: CASSRGQGGDGYTF